Given below is one TCR beta chain in context. The data stem from a study of blood T cell repertoires in COVID-19. Trimming cost V 0 bases and J 5 bases, with 4 bases left between them. Looked up from germline, CDR1 is SGHDN and CDR2 is FVKESK. CDR3 length: 12 residues. Some clones are missing from TCRdb's copy, which holds only in-frame ones; the method was immunoSEQ multiplex PCR. The sample yields approximately 260,000 clones, approximately 90% seen once. This receptor was taken from a woman aged 40 to 50 with acute or convalescent COVID-19. The sequenced material came from peripheral blood. The chain has TRBV14 and TRBJ1-2; D call uncertain. CDR3: CASSQDRYGYTF. CDR3 sequence (DNA): TGTGCCAGCAGCCAAGATCGGTATGGCTACACCTTC.